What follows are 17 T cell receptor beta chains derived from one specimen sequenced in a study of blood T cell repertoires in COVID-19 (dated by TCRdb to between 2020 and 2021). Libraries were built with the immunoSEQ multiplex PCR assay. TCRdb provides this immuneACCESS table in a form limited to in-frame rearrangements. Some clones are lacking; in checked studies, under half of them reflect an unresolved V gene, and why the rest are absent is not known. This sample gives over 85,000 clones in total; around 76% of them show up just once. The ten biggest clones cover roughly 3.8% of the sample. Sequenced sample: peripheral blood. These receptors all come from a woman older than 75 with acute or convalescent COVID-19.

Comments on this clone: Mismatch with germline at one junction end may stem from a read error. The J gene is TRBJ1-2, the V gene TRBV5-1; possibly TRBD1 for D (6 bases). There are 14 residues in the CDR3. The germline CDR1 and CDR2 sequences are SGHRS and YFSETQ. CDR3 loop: CASSLDLDSSKTNF. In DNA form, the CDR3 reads TGCGCCAGCAGCTTGGACTTGGACAGCTCTAAGACCAACTTC.

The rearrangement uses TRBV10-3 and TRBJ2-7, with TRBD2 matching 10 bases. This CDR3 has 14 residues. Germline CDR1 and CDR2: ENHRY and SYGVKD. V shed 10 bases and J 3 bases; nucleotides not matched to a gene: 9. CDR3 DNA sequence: TGTGCCACCAGCCTAGCGGGAGATTTCTACGAGCAGTACTTC. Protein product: CATSLAGDFYEQYF.

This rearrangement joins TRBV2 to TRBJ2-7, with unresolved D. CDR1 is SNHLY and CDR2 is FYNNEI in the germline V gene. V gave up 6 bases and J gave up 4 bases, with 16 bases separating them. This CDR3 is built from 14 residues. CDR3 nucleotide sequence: TGTGCCAGCAGCCGCTTTGGCCTGCGGTACGAGCAGTACTTC. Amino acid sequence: CASSRFGLRYEQYF.

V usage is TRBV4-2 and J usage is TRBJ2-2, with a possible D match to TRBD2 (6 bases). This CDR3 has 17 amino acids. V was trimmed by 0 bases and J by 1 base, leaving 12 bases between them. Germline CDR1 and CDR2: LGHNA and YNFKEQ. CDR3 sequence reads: CASSQEQLAQNTGELFF. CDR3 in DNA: TGTGCCAGCAGCCAAGAGCAACTAGCACAGAACACCGGGGAGCTGTTTTTT.

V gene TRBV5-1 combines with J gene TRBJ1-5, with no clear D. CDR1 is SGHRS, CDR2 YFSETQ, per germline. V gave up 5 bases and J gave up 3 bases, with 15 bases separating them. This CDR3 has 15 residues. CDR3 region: CASSFGSSPNQPQHF. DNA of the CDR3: TGCGCCAGCAGTTTCGGGAGTAGCCCCAATCAGCCCCAGCATTTT.

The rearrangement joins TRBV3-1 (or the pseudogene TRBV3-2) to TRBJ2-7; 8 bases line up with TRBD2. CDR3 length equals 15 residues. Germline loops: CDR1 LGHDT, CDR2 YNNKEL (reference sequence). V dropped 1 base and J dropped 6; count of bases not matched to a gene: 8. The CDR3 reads CASSQGGTSYSEQYF. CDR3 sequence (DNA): TGTGCCAGCAGCCAAGGGGGGACTAGTTACTCCGAGCAGTACTTC.

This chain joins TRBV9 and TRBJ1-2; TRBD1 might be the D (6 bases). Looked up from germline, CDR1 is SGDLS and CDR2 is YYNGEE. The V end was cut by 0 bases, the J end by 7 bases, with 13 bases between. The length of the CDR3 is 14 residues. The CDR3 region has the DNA TGTGCCAGCAGCGTAGACTGGGACACTGCTGGCTACACCTTC. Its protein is CASSVDWDTAGYTF.

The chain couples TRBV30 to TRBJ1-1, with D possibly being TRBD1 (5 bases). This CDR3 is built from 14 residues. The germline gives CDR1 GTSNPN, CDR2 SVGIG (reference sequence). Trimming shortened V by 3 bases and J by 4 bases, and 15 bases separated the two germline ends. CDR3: CAWRVQGKGTEAFF. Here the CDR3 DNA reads TGTGCCTGGAGAGTTCAGGGCAAGGGCACTGAAGCTTTCTTT.

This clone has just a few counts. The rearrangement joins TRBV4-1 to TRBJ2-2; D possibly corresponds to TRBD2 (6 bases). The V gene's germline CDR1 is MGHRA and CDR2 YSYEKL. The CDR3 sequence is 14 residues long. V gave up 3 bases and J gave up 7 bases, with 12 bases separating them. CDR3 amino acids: CASSQTRGSGELFF. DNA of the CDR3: TGCGCCAGCAGCCAGACTAGAGGTAGCGGGGAGCTGTTTTTT.

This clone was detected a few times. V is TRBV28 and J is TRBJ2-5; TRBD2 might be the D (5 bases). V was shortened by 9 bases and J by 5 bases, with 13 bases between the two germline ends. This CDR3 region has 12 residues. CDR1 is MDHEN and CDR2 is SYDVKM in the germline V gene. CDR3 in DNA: TGTGCCAGTCGCCGGGGTCCTGAGACCCAGTACTTC. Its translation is CASRRGPETQYF.

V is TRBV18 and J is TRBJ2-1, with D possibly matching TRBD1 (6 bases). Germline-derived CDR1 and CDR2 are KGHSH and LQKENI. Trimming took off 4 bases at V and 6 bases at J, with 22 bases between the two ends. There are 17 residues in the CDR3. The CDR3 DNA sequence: TGTGCCAGCTCACTTGGGCTGGGGACAACGTGGGTCAATGAGCAGTTCTTC. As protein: CASSLGLGTTWVNEQFF.

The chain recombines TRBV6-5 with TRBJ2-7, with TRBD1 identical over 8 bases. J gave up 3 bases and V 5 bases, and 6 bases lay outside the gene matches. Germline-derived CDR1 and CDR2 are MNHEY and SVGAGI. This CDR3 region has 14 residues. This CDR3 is CASSPGQANYEQYF. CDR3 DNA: TGTGCCAGCAGTCCGGGACAGGCCAACTACGAGCAGTACTTC.

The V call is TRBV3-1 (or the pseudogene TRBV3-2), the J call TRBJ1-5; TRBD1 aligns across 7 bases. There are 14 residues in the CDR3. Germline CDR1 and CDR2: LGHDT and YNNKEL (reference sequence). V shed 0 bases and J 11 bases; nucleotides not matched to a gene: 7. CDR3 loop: CASSQDIQGVAQHF. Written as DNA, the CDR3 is TGTGCCAGCAGCCAAGACATCCAGGGGGTGGCCCAGCATTTT.

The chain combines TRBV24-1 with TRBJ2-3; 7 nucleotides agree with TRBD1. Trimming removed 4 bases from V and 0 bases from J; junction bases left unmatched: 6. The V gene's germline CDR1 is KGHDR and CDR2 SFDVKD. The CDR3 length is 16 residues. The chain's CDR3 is CATSDPRTGSTDTQYF. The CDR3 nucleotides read TGTGCCACCAGTGACCCTCGGACAGGCAGCACAGATACGCAGTATTTT.

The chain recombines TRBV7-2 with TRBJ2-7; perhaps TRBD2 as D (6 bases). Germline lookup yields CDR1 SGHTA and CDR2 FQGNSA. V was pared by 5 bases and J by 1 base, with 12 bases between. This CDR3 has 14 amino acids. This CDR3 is CASSKDGRSYEQYF. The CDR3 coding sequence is TGTGCCAGCAGCAAGGACGGGAGATCCTACGAGCAGTACTTC.

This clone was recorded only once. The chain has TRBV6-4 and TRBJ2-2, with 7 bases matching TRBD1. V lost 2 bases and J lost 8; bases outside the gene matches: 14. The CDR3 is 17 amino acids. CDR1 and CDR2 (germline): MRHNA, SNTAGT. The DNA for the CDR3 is TGTGCCAGCAGTGACCCCCTCATACGACAGGGTTGTGGGGAGCTGTTTTTT. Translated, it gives CASSDPLIRQGCGELFF.

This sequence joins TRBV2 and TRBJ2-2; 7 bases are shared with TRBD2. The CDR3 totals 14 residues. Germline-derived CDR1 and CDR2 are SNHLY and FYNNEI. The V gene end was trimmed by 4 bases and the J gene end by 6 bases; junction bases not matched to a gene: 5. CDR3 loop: CASSGPRGAGELFF. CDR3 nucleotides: TGTGCCAGCAGTGGCCCTCGGGGGGCCGGGGAGCTGTTTTTT. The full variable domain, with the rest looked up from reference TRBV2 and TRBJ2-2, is EPEVTQTPSHQVTQMGQEVILRCVPISNHLYFYWYRQILGQKVEFLVSFYNNEISEKSEIFDDQFSVERPDGSNFTLKIRSTKLEDSAMYFCASSGPRGAGELFFGEGSRLTVL.